In its sample, the clone carrying this T cell receptor (beta chain) was seen many times. Its antigen is as yet unknown. This sample is drawn from a study of regulatory T cells in long-lasting Graves disease. Through Arm-PCR of CDR3 regions and iRepertoire HTBI primers, TCR beta libraries were built. TCRdb used MiXCR to reprocess the multiplex PCR reads, holding one entry per CDR3 protein. The sample records about 290,000 distinct CDR3 sequences, 22% being singletons. Study observations and caveats: Persistent Graves' patients showed less TCR diversity than newly diagnosed ones. Persistent disease favored TRBV28, TRBJ1-2 and TRBJ2-5.

The CDR3 is 14 residues long. V lost 6 bases and J lost 2; bases outside the gene matches: 7. CDR1 and CDR2 (germline): DFQATT, SNEGSKA (reference sequence). Time point: persistent/refractory GD, antithyroid drugs over 5 years with positive TRAb. With RNA extracted from PBMCs as input, the TCR library was made. The patient group derived from an endocrinology department in Xi'an, China. V is TRBV20-1 and J is TRBJ1-1, with TRBD1 identical over 9 bases. The sample was peripheral blood mononuclear cells (PBMCs), taken when the disease was refractory, from a patient treated with antithyroid drugs. This receptor was identified in a female donor with Graves disease. CDR3 in DNA: TGCAGTGCCCGGGACAGGGTTGGAAACACTGAAGCTTTCTTT. Its translation: CSARDRVGNTEAFF.